The 31 T cell receptor beta chains reported below all come from one sample, sequenced in a study of shared clonotypes between healthy human individuals. The method was immunoSEQ multiplex PCR; TCRdb's version includes in-frame clones alone and lacks a portion of them. The repertoire holds about 2.1 million clones, 90% to 95% seen once, with under 2% in the top ten. Naive CD8 cells, CD45RO-negative and positively selected for CCR7, excluded terminally differentiated effector memory CD45RA+ cells. Sequencing was performed on naive CD8+ T cells from PBMCs. These receptors all stem from a young man in good health. Some clones in this sample may be carry-over from other donors' samples.

J is TRBJ2-7 and V is TRBV5-8; D may be TRBD1 or TRBD2 (6 bases each). V was shortened by 4 bases and J by 0 bases, with 11 bases between the two germline ends. This CDR3 has 14 residues. Germline lookup yields CDR1 SGHTS and CDR2 YDEGEE. CDR3 DNA: TGTGCCAGCAGCCCGGGGGCAGGCTCCTACGAGCAGTACTTC. This sequence encodes CASSPGAGSYEQYF.

V usage is TRBV6-5 and J usage is TRBJ2-2; TRBD1 matches 7 bases. J was trimmed by 4 bases and V by 5 bases; bases with no gene match: 4. The CDR3 runs to 14 residues. CDR1 and CDR2 (germline): MNHEY, SVGAGI. DNA for the CDR3: TGTGCCAGCAGTGACAGGGTTGGCACCGGGGAGCTGTTTTTT. Amino acids: CASSDRVGTGELFF.

This chain connects TRBV4-3 to TRBJ2-5; TRBD2 aligns across 13 bases. Trimming took 1 base from V and 5 from J; bases not matched to a gene: 1. This CDR3 has 15 amino acids. CDR1 and CDR2 (germline): LGHNA, YSLEER. CDR3 amino acids: CASSQGTSGSETQYF. DNA of the CDR3: TGCGCCAGCAGCCAAGGGACTAGCGGGAGTGAGACCCAGTACTTC.

This clone was observed once. The chain recombines TRBV28 with TRBJ2-7, with D perhaps given as TRBD1 or TRBD2 (5 bases each). The CDR3 extends over 17 amino acids. Germline CDR1 and CDR2: MDHEN and SYDVKM. Trimming took off 6 bases at V and 5 bases at J, with 26 bases between the two ends. The CDR3 spells CASSKTRRQGRANEQYF. In DNA, the CDR3 is TGTGCCAGCAGCAAAACCAGGCGGCAGGGACGGGCTAACGAGCAGTACTTC.

The count of this clone is one. The sample contains more than one DNA sequence encoding this CDR3. The CDR3 nucleotides are TGTGCCAGCAGCGTAGGTGATAGCGGATACAATGAGCAGTTCTTC. Translation gives CASSVGDSGYNEQFF. The J gene is TRBJ2-1, the V gene TRBV9; a weak D match, TRBD2 (6 bases). Between the trimmed V and J ends, which lost 0 bases and 4 bases, there was a span of 11 bases. CDR1 and CDR2 (germline): SGDLS, YYNGEE. The CDR3 covers 15 residues.

The CDR3 coding sequence is TGTGCCAGCAGTTTATTCGGGACAGGGTACGACGAGCAGTACTTC. Encoded protein: CASSLFGTGYDEQYF. This chain connects TRBV27 to TRBJ2-7; TRBD1 agrees at 9 bases. Germline V gives CDR1 MNHEY, CDR2 SMNVEV (reference sequence). The V segment lost 1 base and the J segment 5 bases; nucleotides outside the gene matches: 6. This CDR3 is built from 15 residues.

The gene calls are TRBV19 and TRBJ2-7, with 12 bases identical to TRBD2. Germline trimming cut 3 bases from V and 5 bases from J; bases unmatched to any gene: 11. CDR1 LNHDA and CDR2 SQIVND come from the germline V gene (reference sequence). This CDR3 contains 17 residues. For the CDR3, the DNA is TGTGCCAGTAGTATGAGACTAGCGGGAGATTATCGGGACGAGCAGTACTTC. Protein: CASSMRLAGDYRDEQYF.

The chain links TRBV7-8 to TRBJ1-1; D unclear. Germline loops: CDR1 SGHVS, CDR2 FQNEAQ. The V end was cut by 1 base, the J end by 0 bases, with 6 bases between. The CDR3 spans 14 residues. The CDR3 DNA is TGTGCCAGCAGCTTAGGACACCTGAACACTGAAGCTTTCTTT. Translated, it gives CASSLGHLNTEAFF.

The V call is TRBV7-6, the J call TRBJ2-7; 7 bases agree with TRBD1. The V and J ends lost 4 bases and 3 bases, in that order; junction bases with no gene match: 21. CDR1 is SGHVS, CDR2 FNYEAQ, per germline. CDR3 size: 19 residues. This CDR3 is CASSSIPYRGSAGDYEQYF. DNA of the CDR3: TGTGCCAGCAGCTCTATCCCCTACAGGGGTTCGGCCGGAGACTACGAGCAGTACTTC.

The chain is built from TRBV27 and TRBJ2-2; either TRBD1 or TRBD2 may supply D (5 bases each). CDR1 and CDR2 from the germline V gene are MNHEY and SMNVEV (reference sequence). The CDR3 is 14 amino acids. The V end lost 4 bases, the J end lost 1 base, and 7 bases lay between the germline ends. The CDR3 DNA reads as TGTGCCAGCAGTTGGGGGATGAACACCGGGGAGCTGTTTTTT. Its protein is CASSWGMNTGELFF.

The rearrangement links TRBV19 to TRBJ2-7; 10 nucleotides agree with TRBD2. Germline assignment: CDR1 LNHDA and CDR2 SQIVND (reference sequence). Germline trimming cut 3 bases from V and 6 bases from J; bases unmatched to any gene: 17. The CDR3 totals 18 residues. The CDR3 DNA reads TGTGCCAGTAGTATTAAGAGTTCAGCGGGAGGGATTTCGCGCGAGCAGTACTTC. It yields the protein CASSIKSSAGGISREQYF.

The V and J genes are TRBV28 and TRBJ1-1; D not certain. Deletions cut 3 bases from V and 1 base from J, with 9 bases between. The germline V gene encodes CDR1 MDHEN and CDR2 SYDVKM. The CDR3 spans 14 residues. The CDR3 region is CASSFGVPNTEAFF. The CDR3 DNA is TGTGCCAGCAGTTTTGGAGTCCCGAACACTGAAGCTTTCTTT.

The CDR3 sequence: CASTREGVPAETQYF. The CDR3 DNA reads as TGCGCCAGCACCAGGGAGGGAGTGCCCGCAGAGACCCAGTACTTC. The chain has TRBV5-1 and TRBJ2-5; 7 nucleotides align to TRBD2. V dropped 6 bases and J dropped 4; count of bases not matched to a gene: 12. This CDR3 contains 15 residues. CDR1 is SGHRS and CDR2 is YFSETQ in the germline V gene. Full variable domain (rest looked up from reference TRBV5-1 and TRBJ2-5): KAGVTQTPRYLIKTRGQQVTLSCSPISGHRSVSWYQQTPGQGLQFLFEYFSETQRNKGNFPGRFSGRQFSNSRSEMNVSTLELGDSALYLCASTREGVPAETQYFGPGTRLLVL.

Here the CDR3 DNA reads TGTGCCAGCAGCGTTGCCGGTGGGGTCCCTACCCATGAGCAGTTCTTC. Protein product: CASSVAGGVPTHEQFF. This rearrangement joins TRBV9 to TRBJ2-1; D remains ambiguous. This CDR3 is built from 16 residues. Trimming shortened V by 2 bases and J by 8 bases, and 20 bases separated the two germline ends. Germline CDR1 reads SGDLS; CDR2 reads YYNGEE.

The chain couples TRBV19 to TRBJ2-1, with 8 nucleotides matching TRBD1. CDR1 LNHDA and CDR2 SQIVND come from the germline V gene (reference sequence). V lost 8 bases to trimming and J lost 3 bases; unmatched junction nucleotides: 6. CDR3 length: 14 residues. The CDR3 DNA follows: TGTGCCAGTTTGGACAGGGAGGACTACAATGAGCAGTTCTTC. Its protein is CASLDREDYNEQFF.

This chain joins TRBV2 and TRBJ1-4; D unclear. Germline-derived CDR1 and CDR2 are SNHLY and FYNNEI. Trimming took off 7 bases at V and 0 bases at J, with 18 bases between the two ends. There are 17 residues in the CDR3. The CDR3 here is CASMEYPDRATNEKLFF. CDR3 DNA: TGTGCCAGCATGGAGTATCCGGACCGTGCAACTAATGAAAAACTGTTTTTT.

This sequence joins TRBV29-1 and TRBJ2-6, with D perhaps matching TRBD2 (5 bases). The CDR3 runs 14 residues. V was pared by 1 base and J by 1 base, with 5 bases between. Germline V gene sequence: CDR1 SQVTM, CDR2 ANQGSEA. The CDR3 sequence is CSVEAGSGANVLTF. The CDR3 DNA reads TGCAGCGTTGAAGCGGGATCTGGGGCCAACGTCCTGACTTTC. The whole variable domain, remainder taken from reference TRBV29-1 and TRBJ2-6, is SAVISQKPSRDICQRGTSLTIQCQVDSQVTMMFWYRQQPGQSLTLIATANQGSEATYESGFVIDKFPISRPNLTFSTLTVSNMSPEDSSIYLCSVEAGSGANVLTFGAGSRLTVL.

This chain uses TRBV6-5 with TRBJ2-1; TRBD2 matches at 12 bases. The ends lost 0 bases at V and 9 bases at J; junction bases unmatched: 6. The CDR3 runs to 16 residues. Germline V CDR1 and CDR2: MNHEY, SVGAGI. Here the CDR3 reads CASSYSTSGRLGEQFF. In DNA, the CDR3 is TGTGCCAGCAGTTACTCTACTAGCGGGAGGTTGGGTGAGCAGTTCTTC.

This clone was recorded only once. The chain has TRBV11-2 and TRBJ2-3; no definite D call. The V end was cut by 4 bases, the J end by 1 base, with 6 bases between. The CDR3 length is 13 residues. In germline, CDR1 is SGHAT, CDR2 FQNNGV. The CDR3 region has the DNA TGTGCCAGCAGCTCCCGGGGCACAGATACGCAGTATTTT. Amino acids: CASSSRGTDTQYF.

The J gene is TRBJ1-5, the V gene TRBV9; weak D call: TRBD1 (5 bases). Germline CDR1 is SGDLS and CDR2 is YYNGEE. Trimming cost V 1 base and J 3 bases, with 11 bases left between them. This CDR3 spans 15 amino acids. CDR3 loop: CASSVSGGDNQPQHF. CDR3 DNA: TGTGCCAGCAGCGTATCGGGGGGTGACAATCAGCCCCAGCATTTT. Combining the CDR3 with reference TRBV9 and TRBJ1-5 gives the whole variable domain DSGVTQTPKHLITATGQRVTLRCSPRSGDLSVYWYQQSLDQGLQFLIQYYNGEERAKGNILERFSAQQFPDLHSELNLSSLELGDSALYFCASSVSGGDNQPQHFGDGTRLSIL.

The rearrangement links TRBV12-5 to TRBJ2-7; D could derive from TRBD1 or TRBD2 (5 bases each). The CDR3 has 14 residues. V lost 7 bases to trimming and J lost 5 bases, with 18 bases between them. Per germline, CDR1 LGHNT and CDR2 FRNRAP. CDR3 protein: CASALRGFRDEQYF. CDR3 sequence (DNA): TGTGCTAGTGCCTTGAGGGGTTTCAGGGACGAGCAGTACTTC.

V gene TRBV2 combines with J gene TRBJ2-3, with D unresolved. This CDR3 contains 15 residues. The V end lost 3 bases, the J end lost 4 bases, and 14 bases lay between the germline ends. The germline gives CDR1 SNHLY, CDR2 FYNNEI. The CDR3 region is CASSDLRVSPDTQYF. For the CDR3, the DNA is TGTGCCAGCAGTGACCTCCGGGTGTCTCCAGATACGCAGTATTTT.

The chain joins TRBV19 to TRBJ1-5; D unresolved. This CDR3 is built from 14 residues. Germline lookup yields CDR1 LNHDA and CDR2 SQIVND (reference sequence). V lost 3 bases to trimming and J lost 4 bases, with 10 bases between them. The DNA of the CDR3 is TGTGCCAGTAGTATTCAAAACAATAATCAGCCCCAGCATTTT. It yields the protein CASSIQNNNQPQHF.

This chain connects TRBV2 to TRBJ2-3, with 7 positions matching TRBD1. Germline CDR1 and CDR2: SNHLY and FYNNEI. The CDR3 runs 16 residues. The V gene end was trimmed by 0 bases and the J gene end by 0 bases; junction bases not matched to a gene: 3. CDR3 residues: CASSEAGTASTDTQYF. Written as DNA, the CDR3 is TGTGCCAGCAGTGAAGCGGGGACAGCTAGCACAGATACGCAGTATTTT.

This sequence joins TRBV11-2 and TRBJ1-3, with D possibly being TRBD1 (6 bases). This CDR3 is 14 amino acids long. Trimming shortened V by 6 bases and J by 4 bases, and 13 bases separated the two germline ends. Germline CDR1 is SGHAT and CDR2 is FQNNGV. Here the CDR3 DNA reads TGTGCCAGCAGGGAACAGGGTGGCGGAAACACCATATATTTT. It translates to CASREQGGGNTIYF. The full variable domain, its missing parts supplied by reference TRBV11-2 and TRBJ1-3, is EAGVAQSPRYKIIEKRQSVAFWCNPISGHATLYWYQQILGQGPKLLIQFQNNGVVDDSQLPKDRFSAERLKGVDSTLKIQPAKLEDSAVYLCASREQGGGNTIYFGEGSWLTVV.

The chain recombines TRBV5-1 with TRBJ2-4, with TRBD2 matching 10 bases. The CDR3 totals 17 residues. CDR1 is SGHRS and CDR2 is YFSETQ in the germline V gene. Trimming removed 3 bases from V and 8 bases from J; junction bases left unmatched: 14. The CDR3 coding sequence is TGCGCCAGCAGCTCGGATAGCGGGAGGAGGATTGGGGACATTCAGTACTTC. Amino acids: CASSSDSGRRIGDIQYF.

The chain has TRBV11-3 and TRBJ2-2; maybe TRBD1 (6 bases). V was cut by 6 bases and J by 4 bases, with 15 bases left in between. Germline-derived CDR1 and CDR2 are SGHNT and YENEEA. The CDR3 has 15 amino acids. Here the CDR3 reads CASRDRQAGTGELFF. The DNA for the CDR3 is TGTGCCAGCAGGGACAGACAGGCCGGCACCGGGGAGCTGTTTTTT.

This clone was seen only once. The chain employs TRBV6-5 and TRBJ2-3, with D maybe TRBD2 (7 bases). The CDR3 has 16 amino acids. CDR1 is MNHEY and CDR2 is SVGAGI in the germline V gene. The germline V and J ends were trimmed by 0 bases and 3 bases, with 13 bases remaining between them. CDR3 loop: CASSYSTRGGTDTQYF. CDR3 bases: TGTGCCAGCAGTTACTCCACAAGGGGGGGTACAGATACGCAGTATTTT.

The V and J genes are TRBV7-6 and TRBJ2-5; the D is unclear. The CDR3 length is 14 residues. The germline V gene has CDR1 SGHVS and CDR2 FNYEAQ. The V end lost 2 bases, the J end lost 0 bases, and 7 bases lay between the germline ends. CDR3 DNA sequence: TGTGCCAGCAGCTTAAGACTGTACCAAGAGACCCAGTACTTC. It translates to CASSLRLYQETQYF.

The chain couples TRBV7-9 to TRBJ1-2; D is unclear. The germline V gene has CDR1 SEHNR and CDR2 FQNEAQ (reference sequence). V was shortened by 3 bases and J by 3 bases, with 11 bases between the two germline ends. This CDR3 spans 14 amino acids. The CDR3 DNA sequence: TGTGCCAGCAGCTTGGACGGTTCCTACTATGGCTACACCTTC. The encoded protein is CASSLDGSYYGYTF. Based on the CDR3 plus reference TRBV7-9 and TRBJ1-2, the full variable domain is DTGVSQNPRHKITKRGQNVTFRCDPISEHNRLYWYRQTLGQGPEFLTYFQNEAQLEKSRLLSDRFSAERPKGSFSTLEIQRTEQGDSAMYLCASSLDGSYYGYTFGSGTRLTVV.

V and J are TRBV5-6 and TRBJ2-1; TRBD2 agrees at 9 bases. V lost 7 bases, J lost 5 bases, and 7 bases stayed unmatched. The CDR3 extends over 14 amino acids. Germline CDR1 SGHDT, CDR2 YYEEEE. CDR3 in DNA: TGTGCCAGCGGAGGACTAGCGCCAAACAATGAGCAGTTCTTC. The encoded protein is CASGGLAPNNEQFF.